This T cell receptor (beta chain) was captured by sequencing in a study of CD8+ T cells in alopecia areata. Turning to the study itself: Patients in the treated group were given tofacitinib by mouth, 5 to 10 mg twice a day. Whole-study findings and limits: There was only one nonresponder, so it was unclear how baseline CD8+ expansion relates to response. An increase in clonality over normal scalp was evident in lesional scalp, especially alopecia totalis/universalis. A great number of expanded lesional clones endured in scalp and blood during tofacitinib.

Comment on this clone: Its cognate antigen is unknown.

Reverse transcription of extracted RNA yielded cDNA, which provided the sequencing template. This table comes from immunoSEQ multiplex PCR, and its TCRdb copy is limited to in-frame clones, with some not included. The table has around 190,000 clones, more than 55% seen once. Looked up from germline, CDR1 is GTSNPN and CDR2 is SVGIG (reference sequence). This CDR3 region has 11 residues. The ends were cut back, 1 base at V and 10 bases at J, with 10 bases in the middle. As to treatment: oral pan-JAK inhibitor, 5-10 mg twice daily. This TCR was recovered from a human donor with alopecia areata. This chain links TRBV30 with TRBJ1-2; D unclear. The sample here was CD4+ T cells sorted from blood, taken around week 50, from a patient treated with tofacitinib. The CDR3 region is CAWSARVDYTF. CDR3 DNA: TGTGCCTGGAGTGCACGGGTTGACTACACCTTC.